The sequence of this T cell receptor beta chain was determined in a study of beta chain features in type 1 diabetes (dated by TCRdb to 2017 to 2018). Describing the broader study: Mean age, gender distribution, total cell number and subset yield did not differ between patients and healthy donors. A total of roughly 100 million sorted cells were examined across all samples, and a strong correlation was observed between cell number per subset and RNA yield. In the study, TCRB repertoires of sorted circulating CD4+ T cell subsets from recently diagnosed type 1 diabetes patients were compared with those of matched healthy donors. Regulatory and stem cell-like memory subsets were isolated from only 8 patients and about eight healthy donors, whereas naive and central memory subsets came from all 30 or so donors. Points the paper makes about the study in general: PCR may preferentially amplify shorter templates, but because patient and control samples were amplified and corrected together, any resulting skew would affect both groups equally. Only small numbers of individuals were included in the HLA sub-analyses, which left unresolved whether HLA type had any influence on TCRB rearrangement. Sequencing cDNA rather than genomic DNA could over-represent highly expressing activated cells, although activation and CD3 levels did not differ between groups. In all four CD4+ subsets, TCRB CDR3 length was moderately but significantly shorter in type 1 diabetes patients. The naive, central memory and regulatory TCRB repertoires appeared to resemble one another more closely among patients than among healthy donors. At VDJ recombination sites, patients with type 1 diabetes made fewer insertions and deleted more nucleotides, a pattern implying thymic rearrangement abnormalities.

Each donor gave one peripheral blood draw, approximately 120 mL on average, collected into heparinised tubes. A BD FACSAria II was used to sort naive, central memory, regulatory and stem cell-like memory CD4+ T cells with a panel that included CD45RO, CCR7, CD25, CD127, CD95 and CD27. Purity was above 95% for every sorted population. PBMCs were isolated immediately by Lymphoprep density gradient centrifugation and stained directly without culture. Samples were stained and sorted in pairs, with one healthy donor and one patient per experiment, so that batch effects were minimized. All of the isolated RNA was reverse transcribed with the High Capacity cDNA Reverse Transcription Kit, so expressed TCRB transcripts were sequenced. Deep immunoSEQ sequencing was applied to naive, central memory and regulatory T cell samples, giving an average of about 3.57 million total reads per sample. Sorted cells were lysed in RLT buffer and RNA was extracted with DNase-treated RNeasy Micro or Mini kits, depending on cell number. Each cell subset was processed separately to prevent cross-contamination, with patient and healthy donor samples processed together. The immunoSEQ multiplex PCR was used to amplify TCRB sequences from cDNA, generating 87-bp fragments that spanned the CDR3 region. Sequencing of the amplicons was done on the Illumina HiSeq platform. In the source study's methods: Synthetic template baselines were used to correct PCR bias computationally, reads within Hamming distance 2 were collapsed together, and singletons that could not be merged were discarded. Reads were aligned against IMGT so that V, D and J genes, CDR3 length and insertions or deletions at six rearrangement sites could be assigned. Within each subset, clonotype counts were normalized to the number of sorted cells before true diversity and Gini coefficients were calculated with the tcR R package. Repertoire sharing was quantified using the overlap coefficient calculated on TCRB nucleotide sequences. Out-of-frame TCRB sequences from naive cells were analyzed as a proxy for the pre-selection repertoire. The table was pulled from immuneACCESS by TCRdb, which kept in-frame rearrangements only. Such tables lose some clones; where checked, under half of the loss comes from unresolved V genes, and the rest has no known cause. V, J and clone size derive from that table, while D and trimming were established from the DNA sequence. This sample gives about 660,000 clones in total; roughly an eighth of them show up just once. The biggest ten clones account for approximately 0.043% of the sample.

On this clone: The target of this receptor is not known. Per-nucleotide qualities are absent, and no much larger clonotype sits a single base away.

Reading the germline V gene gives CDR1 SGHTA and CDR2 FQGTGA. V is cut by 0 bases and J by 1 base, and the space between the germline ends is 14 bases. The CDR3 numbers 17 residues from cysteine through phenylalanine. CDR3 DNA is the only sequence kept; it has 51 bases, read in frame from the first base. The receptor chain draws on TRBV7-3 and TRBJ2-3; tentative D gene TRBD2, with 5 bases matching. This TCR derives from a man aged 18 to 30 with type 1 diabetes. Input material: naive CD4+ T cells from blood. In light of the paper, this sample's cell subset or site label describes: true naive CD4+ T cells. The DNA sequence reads TGTGCCAGCAGCTTAACCTCAGCGGTTCCTGGCACAGATACGCAGTATTTT. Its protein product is CASSLTSAVPGTDTQYF.